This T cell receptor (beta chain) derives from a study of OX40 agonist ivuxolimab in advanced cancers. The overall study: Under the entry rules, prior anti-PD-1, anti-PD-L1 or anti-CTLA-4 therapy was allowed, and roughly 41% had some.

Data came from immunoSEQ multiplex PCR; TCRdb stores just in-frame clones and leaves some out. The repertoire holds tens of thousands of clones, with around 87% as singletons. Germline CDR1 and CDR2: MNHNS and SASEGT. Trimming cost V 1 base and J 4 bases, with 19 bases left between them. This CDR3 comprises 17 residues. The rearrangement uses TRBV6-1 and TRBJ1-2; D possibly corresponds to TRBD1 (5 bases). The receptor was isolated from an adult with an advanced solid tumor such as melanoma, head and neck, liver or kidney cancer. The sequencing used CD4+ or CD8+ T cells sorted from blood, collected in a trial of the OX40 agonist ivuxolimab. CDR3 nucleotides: TGTGCCAGCAGTGAAGTTGGCCTTGCGACGGGGGGCTATGGCTACACCTTC. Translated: CASSEVGLATGGYGYTF.